This T cell receptor (beta chain) was documented in a study of cytomegalovirus exposure and HLA in healthy donors. Only in-frame clones appear in the TCRdb table, and some are missing; sequencing was by immunoSEQ multiplex PCR. The table records about 64,000 clones, 92% of them present only once. General study points: In vitro, a few CMV-associated chains proved specific for CMV antigens. Accounts indicate the classifier identified cytomegalovirus status with strong specificity and sensitivity. The study designated over 150 TCR beta chains cytomegalovirus-associated. Most TCR sequences proved rare, with some public TCRs found in many donors.

Germline V gene lookup returns CDR1 MNHEY and CDR2 SVGAGI. This CDR3 contains 15 residues. V lost 6 bases and J lost 3, with 16 bases in between. Remarks on this clone: Its specificity is not known.

V gene TRBV6-5 combines with J gene TRBJ2-3, with D maybe TRBD1 (6 bases). Sequencing input: PBMCs. The clonotype originates from a woman between 18 and 30 years old in good health and CMV-seronegative. CDR3 nucleotide sequence: TGTGCCAGCAGCCAAGGGGGAATATTTACAGATACGCAGTATTTT. Encoded protein: CASSQGGIFTDTQYF.